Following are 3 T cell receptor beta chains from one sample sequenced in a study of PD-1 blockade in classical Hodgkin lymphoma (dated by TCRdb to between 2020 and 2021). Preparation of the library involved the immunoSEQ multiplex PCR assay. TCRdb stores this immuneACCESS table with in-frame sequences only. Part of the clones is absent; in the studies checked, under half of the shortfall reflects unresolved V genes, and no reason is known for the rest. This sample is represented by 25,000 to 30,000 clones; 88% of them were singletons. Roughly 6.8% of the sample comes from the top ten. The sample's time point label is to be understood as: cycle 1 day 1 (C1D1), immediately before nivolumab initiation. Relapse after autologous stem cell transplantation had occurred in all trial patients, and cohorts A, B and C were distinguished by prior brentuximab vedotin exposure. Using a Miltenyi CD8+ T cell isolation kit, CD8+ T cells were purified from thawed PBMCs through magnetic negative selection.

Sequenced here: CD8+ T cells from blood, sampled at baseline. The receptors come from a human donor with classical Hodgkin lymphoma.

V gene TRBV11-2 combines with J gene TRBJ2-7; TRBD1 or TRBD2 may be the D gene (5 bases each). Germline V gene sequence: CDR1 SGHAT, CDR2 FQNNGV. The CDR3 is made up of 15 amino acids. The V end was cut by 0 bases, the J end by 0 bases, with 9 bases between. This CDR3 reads CASSLEAGSSYEQYF. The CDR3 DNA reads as TGTGCCAGCAGCTTAGAAGCAGGGAGCTCCTACGAGCAGTACTTC.

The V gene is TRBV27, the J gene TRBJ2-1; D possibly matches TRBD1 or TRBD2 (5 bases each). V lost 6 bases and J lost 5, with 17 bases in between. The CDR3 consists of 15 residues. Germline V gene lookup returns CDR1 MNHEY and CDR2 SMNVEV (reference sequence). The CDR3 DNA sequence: TGTGCCAGCAGCTTGTCCAGGGCGAGGGACAATGAGCAGTTCTTC. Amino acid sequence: CASSLSRARDNEQFF.

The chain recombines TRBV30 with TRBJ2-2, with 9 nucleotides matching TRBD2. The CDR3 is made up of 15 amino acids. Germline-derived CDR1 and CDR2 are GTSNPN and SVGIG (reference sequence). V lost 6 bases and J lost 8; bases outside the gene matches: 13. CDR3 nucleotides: TGTGCCTGTCTTCTTGGCGGGAGGGCCTCGGGGGAGCTGTTTTTT. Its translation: CACLLGGRASGELFF.